This T cell receptor beta chain was recorded in a study of cytomegalovirus exposure and HLA in healthy donors. Study-level findings and limits: Highly shared sequence variants in one cluster were likely a sequencing artifact. V- and J-gene trimming of TCR beta was linked (in a later analysis) to a missense DCLRE1C variant. Most CMV-associated TCR beta chains appeared HLA-restricted in a later analysis. An analysis was carried out at a later point. It showed that HLA-associated TCR beta chains were more clonally expanded than equally common non-associated chains.

CDR3 length: 11 amino acids. Per the germline V gene, CDR1 is SGHAT and CDR2 is FQNNGV. Deletions cut 3 bases from V and 7 bases from J, with 4 bases between. PCR used 60 Vbeta primers and 13 Jbeta primers. Sequencing used immunoSEQ multiplex PCR; TCRdb keeps in-frame clones, though not all of them. This table holds 100,000 to 150,000 clones, around 82% found once. This clone appeared a single time. Its antigen is not identified. The chain couples TRBV11-2 to TRBJ2-1; unclear D gene. The sequenced material came from PBMCs. The sequence derives from a man in his forties in good health and CMV-seronegative. The CDR3 reads CASSFYNEQFF. DNA of the CDR3: TGTGCCAGCAGCTTTTATAATGAGCAGTTCTTC.